Listed here are 5 T cell receptor beta chains from one sample, sequenced in a study of OX40 agonist ivuxolimab in advanced cancers. Clones were sequenced by immunoSEQ multiplex PCR, and TCRdb holds only the in-frame ones, with some missing. The sample carries under 95,000 clones, around 87% recorded once. Material: CD4+ or CD8+ T cells sorted from blood, obtained in a trial of the OX40 agonist ivuxolimab. The source of these receptors is an adult with an advanced solid tumor such as melanoma, head and neck, liver or kidney cancer.

This clone has more than one count but fewer than ten. The chain recombines TRBV7-3 with TRBJ2-2, with D uncertain. The CDR3 loop spans 14 amino acids. V was shortened by 1 base and J by 9 bases, with 12 bases between the two germline ends. From germline, CDR1 is SGHTA and CDR2 FQGTGA. The CDR3 region is CASSLSPIPRELFF. CDR3 DNA: TGTGCCAGCAGCTTAAGTCCCATACCGAGGGAGCTGTTTTTT.

This clone has a single count. The rearrangement joins TRBV7-9 to TRBJ2-7; possibly TRBD2 for D (6 bases). V lost 5 bases and J lost 9, with 14 bases in between. The CDR3 has 12 residues. From germline, CDR1 is SEHNR and CDR2 FQNEAQ (reference sequence). The CDR3 is CASSLGGLGQYF. The DNA of the CDR3 is TGTGCCAGCAGCCTAGGAGGGTTGGGGCAGTACTTC.

This chain joins TRBV28 and TRBJ2-2, with D possibly TRBD1 on 6 matching bases. The V end lost 1 base, the J end lost 1 base, and 7 bases lay between the germline ends. The CDR3 has 15 amino acids. The V gene's germline CDR1 is MDHEN and CDR2 SYDVKM. CDR3 coding DNA: TGTGCCAGCAGTTTATTACAGGGGAACACCGGGGAGCTGTTTTTT. It codes for CASSLLQGNTGELFF.

This chain links TRBV2 with TRBJ2-1, with 9 positions matching TRBD2. The CDR3 runs to 13 residues. Germline CDR1 and CDR2: SNHLY and FYNNEI. Unmatched junction bases numbered 6, after V lost 5 bases and J lost 10 bases. In DNA, the CDR3 is TGTGCCAGCAGTATGGGACTAGCAAGGGAGCAGTTCTTC. Translating it yields CASSMGLAREQFF.

V is TRBV6-4 and J is TRBJ2-3, with unresolved D. CDR3 length: 15 amino acids. V shed 2 bases and J shed 7 bases, with 16 bases lying between them. The germline V gene encodes CDR1 MRHNA and CDR2 SNTAGT. CDR3 protein: CASSDGVGFGYTQYF. Written as DNA, the CDR3 is TGTGCCAGCAGTGACGGGGTAGGGTTCGGGTATACGCAGTATTTT.